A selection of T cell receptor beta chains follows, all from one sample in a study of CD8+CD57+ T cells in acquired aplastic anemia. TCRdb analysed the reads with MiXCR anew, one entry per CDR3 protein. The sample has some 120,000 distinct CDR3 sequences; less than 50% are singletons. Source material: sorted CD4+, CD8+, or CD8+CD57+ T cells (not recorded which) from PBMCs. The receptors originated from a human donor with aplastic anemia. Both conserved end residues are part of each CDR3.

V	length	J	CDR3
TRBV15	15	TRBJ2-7	CATSIPGTRDYEQYF
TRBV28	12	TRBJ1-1	CASRLLTPGAFF
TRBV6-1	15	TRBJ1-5	CASRVGGSNNQPQHF
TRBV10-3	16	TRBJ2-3	CATRSGGAGAGDTQYF
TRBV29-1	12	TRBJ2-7	CSVEGQGSEQYF
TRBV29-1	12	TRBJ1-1	CSVGGWNTEAFF
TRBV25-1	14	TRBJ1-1	CASSGTGWKTEAFF
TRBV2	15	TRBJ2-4	CASSLGPLAKNIQYF
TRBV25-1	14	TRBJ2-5	CASSDTRVQETQYF
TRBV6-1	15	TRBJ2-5	CASASVAGAPGTQYF
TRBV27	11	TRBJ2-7	CATLGGDEQYF
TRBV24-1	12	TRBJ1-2	CATSDFGDGYTF
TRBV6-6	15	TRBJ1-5	CASGVEGGSNQPQHF
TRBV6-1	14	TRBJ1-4	CASTPTVDNEKLFF
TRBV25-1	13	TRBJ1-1	CASSDLPQGEAFF
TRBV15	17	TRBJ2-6	CATSSENSGSGANVLTF
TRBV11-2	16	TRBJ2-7	CASSFRSGTGDNEQYF
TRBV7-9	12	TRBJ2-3	CASRVNTDTQYF
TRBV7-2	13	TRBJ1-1	CASSPPGNTEAFF
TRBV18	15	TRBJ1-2	CASSPLTGEGYGYTF
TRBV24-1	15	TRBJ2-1	CATSDPSGGNNEQFF
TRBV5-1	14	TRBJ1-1	CASSLGPPDTEAFF
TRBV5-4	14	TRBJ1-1	CASSLGSGNTEAFF
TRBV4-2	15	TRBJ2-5	CASSAVGLERETQYF
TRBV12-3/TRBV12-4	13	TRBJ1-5	CASSEDPNQPQHF
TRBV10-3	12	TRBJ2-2	CAISANTGELFF
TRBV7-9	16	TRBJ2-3	CASSLGTSGVRDTQYF
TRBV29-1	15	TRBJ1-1	CSVGRQGAPNTEAFF
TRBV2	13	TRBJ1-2	CASRHRLNYGYTF
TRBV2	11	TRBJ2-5	CASSARDDQYF
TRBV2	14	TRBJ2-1	CASKRDRGDNEQFF
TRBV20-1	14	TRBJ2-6	CSARVESGANVLTF
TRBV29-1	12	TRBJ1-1	CSVPVMNTEAFF
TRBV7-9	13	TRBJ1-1	CASGLKGNTEAFF
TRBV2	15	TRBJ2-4	CASSGGGGTKNIQYF
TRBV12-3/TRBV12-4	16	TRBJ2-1	CASSPPRDRVGSEQFF
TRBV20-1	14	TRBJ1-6	CSARGGTGNSPLHF
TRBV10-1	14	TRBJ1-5	CASGGTGGDQPQHF
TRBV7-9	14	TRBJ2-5	CASSSYSSQETQYF
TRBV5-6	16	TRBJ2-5	CASSLRGTGYQETQYF
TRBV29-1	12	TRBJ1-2	CSGGGGDYGYTF
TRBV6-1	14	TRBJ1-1	CASRSGTGGSEAFF
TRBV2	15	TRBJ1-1	CASKQRGTGDWKAFF
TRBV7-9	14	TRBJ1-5	CASSFGTGWQPQHF
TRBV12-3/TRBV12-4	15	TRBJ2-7	CASSLGTWGSYEQYF
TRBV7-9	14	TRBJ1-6	CASSRDSEVTPLHF
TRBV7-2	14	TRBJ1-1	CASSLVLRDTEAFF
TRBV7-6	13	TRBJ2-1	CASSFGQNNEQFF
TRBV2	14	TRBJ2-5	CAGKPGWGSEIQYF
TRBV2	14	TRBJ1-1	CASTSGQGYTEAFF
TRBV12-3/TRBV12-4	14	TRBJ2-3	CASSTGASTDTQYF
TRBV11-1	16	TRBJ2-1	CASSLVEGLVYNEQFF
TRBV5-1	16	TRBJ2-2	CASSLAPGTSAGEPFF
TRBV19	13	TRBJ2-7	CATSRDRNNEQYF